Included here is one T cell receptor (beta chain) sequence, with context. Its antigen remains unidentified. Germline V gene lookup returns CDR1 MNHEY and CDR2 SMNVEV (reference sequence). The CDR3 loop spans 16 amino acids. J was trimmed by 4 bases and V by 7 bases; bases with no gene match: 6. Assay: immunoSEQ multiplex PCR; the TCRdb copy retains only in-frame clones and omits some. The data hold 90,000 to 130,000 clones, with 80% to 95% observed a single time. This entry comes from a study of OX40 agonist ivuxolimab in advanced cancers. At the level of the study: The patients got ivuxolimab, which is an agonistic anti-OX40 (CD134) antibody. The mean age was roughly 60 years, ranging from about 20 to 79, with 65% to 85% of participants male. Study-wide findings and caveats: At 0.1 to 3.0 mg/kg, clonal expansion of CD4+ and CD8+ blood T cells had occurred by week 6. Partial responders dosed at 0.1-3.0 mg/kg displayed clonal expansion ranking among the lowest.

This material consisted of CD4+ or CD8+ T cells sorted from blood, taken in a trial of the OX40 agonist ivuxolimab. The rearrangement links TRBV27 to TRBJ2-2, with 13 bases that match TRBD2. This receptor was taken from an adult with an advanced solid tumor such as melanoma, head and neck, liver or kidney cancer. CDR3 protein: CASKLLAGGPTGELFF. Written as DNA, the CDR3 is TGTGCCAGCAAGCTACTAGCGGGAGGGCCCACCGGGGAGCTGTTTTTT.